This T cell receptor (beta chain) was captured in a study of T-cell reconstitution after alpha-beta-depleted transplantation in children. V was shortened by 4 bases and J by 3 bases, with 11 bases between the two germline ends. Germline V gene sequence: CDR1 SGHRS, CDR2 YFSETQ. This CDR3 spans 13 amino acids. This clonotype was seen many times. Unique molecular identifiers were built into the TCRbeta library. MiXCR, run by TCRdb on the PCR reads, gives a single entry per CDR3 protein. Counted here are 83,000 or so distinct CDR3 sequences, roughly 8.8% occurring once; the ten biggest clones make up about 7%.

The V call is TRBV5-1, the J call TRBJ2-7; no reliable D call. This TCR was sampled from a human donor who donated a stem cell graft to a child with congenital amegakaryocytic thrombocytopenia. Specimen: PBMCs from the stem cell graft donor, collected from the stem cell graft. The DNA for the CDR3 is TGCGCCAGCAGCCCCGAGCCGCGCTACGAGCAGTACTTC. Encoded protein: CASSPEPRYEQYF.